Shown below are 14 T cell receptor beta chains from a single sample sequenced in a study of Graves' ophthalmopathy and Graves' hyperthyroidism. RNA transcripts yielded amplified TCR beta CDR3 regions. Following a first-round RT-PCR that used HTBI primers, a second-round multiplex PCR was carried out. TCRdb itself ran the multiplex PCR reads through MiXCR, one entry per CDR3 protein. Of around 1.1 million distinct CDR3 sequences in the sample, about 36% were seen once. Sequencing used peripheral blood or thyroid tissue (not recorded which). The receptors stem from an adult man with Graves' hyperthyroidism.

This clonotype was observed a few times. J is TRBJ2-7 and V is TRBV12-3 or TRBV12-4; unclear D gene. The V end lost 2 bases, the J end lost 2 bases, and 10 bases lay between the germline ends. This CDR3 is 14 amino acids long. The CDR3 region has the DNA TGTGCCAGCAGTTTACTTACAGATCCCTACGAGCAGTACTTC. It yields the protein CASSLLTDPYEQYF.

This clonotype was counted at least ten times. The rearrangement uses TRBV7-9 and TRBJ1-1; TRBD1 is a possible D gene (5 bases). This CDR3 comprises 15 residues. Germline loops: CDR1 SEHNR, CDR2 FQNEAQ (reference sequence). Trimming pared 4 bases from V and 6 bases from J, leaving 18 bases between. CDR3 protein: CASSSVTLGLAEAFF. The CDR3, as DNA: TGTGCCAGCAGCTCGGTGACCCTGGGGCTCGCTGAAGCTTTCTTT.

Many counts were recorded for this clonotype. The chain links TRBV7-9 to TRBJ1-5, with 9 bases that match TRBD1. The CDR3 extends over 17 amino acids. Germline-derived CDR1 and CDR2 are SEHNR and FQNEAQ (reference sequence). With 1 base clipped from V and 4 bases from J, the junction kept 8 bases outside the gene matches. The DNA of the CDR3 is TGTGCCAGCAGCTTAGATGAGGGACAGGGCTGGAATCAGCCCCAGCATTTT. It translates to CASSLDEGQGWNQPQHF.

This clonotype has ten or more counts. The chain uses TRBV7-8 and TRBJ2-5; D is undetermined. Germline values: CDR1 SGHVS, CDR2 FQNEAQ. The CDR3 spans 12 residues. With 2 bases removed from V and 5 bases from J, the gap between germline ends came to 6 bases. The CDR3 coding sequence is TGTGCCAGCAGCTTATTTTTCGAGACCCAGTACTTC. Translation gives CASSLFFETQYF.

The rearrangement links TRBV2 to TRBJ2-5; 9 bases are a match to TRBD2. CDR1 is SNHLY, CDR2 FYNNEI, per germline. The ends lost 7 bases at V and 3 bases at J; junction bases unmatched: 9. This CDR3 comprises 15 residues. The CDR3: CASTGVAGAEETQYF. Written as DNA, the CDR3 is TGTGCCAGCACCGGAGTAGCGGGAGCTGAAGAGACCCAGTACTTC. Together with reference TRBV2 and TRBJ2-5, the CDR3 gives the full variable domain: EPEVTQTPSHQVTQMGQEVILRCVPISNHLYFYWYRQILGQKVEFLVSFYNNEISEKSEIFDDQFSVERPDGSNFTLKIRSTKLEDSAMYFCASTGVAGAEETQYFGPGTRLLVL.

The chain joins TRBV20-1 to TRBJ2-5, with D possibly TRBD1 on 5 matching bases. The germline V gene encodes CDR1 DFQATT and CDR2 SNEGSKA (reference sequence). The CDR3 sequence is 14 residues long. Trimming took off 0 bases at V and 4 bases at J, with 12 bases between the two ends. CDR3 protein: CSAREVDQGETQYF. The DNA for the CDR3 is TGCAGTGCTAGAGAGGTGGACCAGGGAGAGACCCAGTACTTC.

This chain joins TRBV20-1 and TRBJ2-7; maybe TRBD1 (6 bases). The germline V gene encodes CDR1 DFQATT and CDR2 SNEGSKA (reference sequence). V dropped 6 bases and J dropped 0 bases, with 27 bases sitting between them. The CDR3 totals 18 residues. The DNA of the CDR3 is TGCAGTGCCAGGCCCGTGGGGGCTGACAGGTCCCGCTCCTACGAGCAGTACTTC. It specifies CSARPVGADRSRSYEQYF.

As to this clonotype: A much bigger clone sits one base away, suggesting this may be a read error. The chain joins TRBV7-3 to TRBJ2-7; 7 bases fit TRBD1. The CDR3 extends over 13 amino acids. Per the germline V gene, CDR1 is SGHTA and CDR2 is FQGTGA. V was clipped by 5 bases and J by 3 bases; unmatched bases: 4. For the CDR3, the DNA is TGTGCCAGCAGCGAGACAGGGTACTACGAGCAGTACTTC. This encodes CASSETGYYEQYF.

This clonotype was seen only a few times. This chain uses TRBV11-2 with TRBJ2-5; the D call may be TRBD1 or TRBD2 (5 bases each). The germline V and J ends were trimmed by 4 bases and 9 bases, with 18 bases remaining between them. The CDR3 covers 14 residues. Looked up from germline, CDR1 is SGHAT and CDR2 is FQNNGV. The CDR3 bases are TGTGCCAGCAGCTCTAATCGGGGCCGGATTGCCCAGTACTTC. This codes for CASSSNRGRIAQYF.

This clonotype was counted ten times or more. The chain recombines TRBV7-7 with TRBJ2-5; D perhaps matches TRBD2 (7 bases). Trimming removed 5 bases at V and 1 base at J, with 17 bases between. The CDR3 is made up of 16 amino acids. Germline lookup yields CDR1 SSHAT and CDR2 FNYEAQ (reference sequence). The CDR3 DNA reads TGTGCCAGCAGCCAAGGCCGGGGGGCCCCCCAAGAGACCCAGTACTTC. Protein product: CASSQGRGAPQETQYF.

This clonotype was found many times. The V gene is TRBV11-2, the J gene TRBJ2-5; D may be TRBD1 or TRBD2 (5 bases each). V lost 1 base, J lost 4 bases, and 22 bases lay in between. This CDR3 contains 18 residues. CDR1 is SGHAT, CDR2 FQNNGV, per germline. This CDR3 reads CASSLVLGPITAGETQYF. CDR3 coding DNA: TGTGCCAGCAGCTTAGTCCTGGGACCCATTACCGCCGGAGAGACCCAGTACTTC.

This clonotype was seen many times. The genes are TRBV29-1 and TRBJ1-1; D gene ambiguous. V dropped 4 bases and J dropped 1 base, with 1 base sitting between them. This CDR3 spans 10 amino acids. CDR1 and CDR2 from the germline V gene are SQVTM and ANQGSEA. CDR3 amino acids: CSVGNTEAFF. The CDR3 nucleotides read TGCAGCGTTGGGAACACTGAAGCTTTCTTT.

This CDR3 is CASSLWRGSNTGELFF. The CDR3 DNA is TGTGCCAGCAGCCTATGGAGGGGGTCCAACACCGGGGAGCTGTTTTTT. The chain has TRBV3-1 and TRBJ2-2, with D possibly being TRBD1 or TRBD2 (6 bases each). CDR1 and CDR2 (germline): LGHDT, YNNKEL (reference sequence). This CDR3 has 16 amino acids. The V end lost 4 bases, the J end lost 2 bases, and 14 bases lay between the germline ends. The complete variable domain, with remaining parts taken from reference TRBV3-1 and TRBJ2-2, reads DTAVSQTPKYLVTQMGNDKSIKCEQNLGHDTMYWYKQDSKKFLKIMFSYNNKELIINETVPNRFSPKSPDKAHLNLHINSLELGDSAVYFCASSLWRGSNTGELFFGEGSRLTVL.

The sample holds many counts of this clonotype. The rearrangement links TRBV24-1 to TRBJ1-4, with D possibly being TRBD1 (5 bases). Germline assignment: CDR1 KGHDR and CDR2 SFDVKD. V lost 2 bases to trimming and J lost 8 bases, with 11 bases between them. This CDR3 spans 14 amino acids. CDR3 residues: CATSDSRGSEKLFF. The CDR3 DNA sequence: TGTGCCACCAGTGATTCTAGGGGAAGCGAAAAACTGTTTTTT.